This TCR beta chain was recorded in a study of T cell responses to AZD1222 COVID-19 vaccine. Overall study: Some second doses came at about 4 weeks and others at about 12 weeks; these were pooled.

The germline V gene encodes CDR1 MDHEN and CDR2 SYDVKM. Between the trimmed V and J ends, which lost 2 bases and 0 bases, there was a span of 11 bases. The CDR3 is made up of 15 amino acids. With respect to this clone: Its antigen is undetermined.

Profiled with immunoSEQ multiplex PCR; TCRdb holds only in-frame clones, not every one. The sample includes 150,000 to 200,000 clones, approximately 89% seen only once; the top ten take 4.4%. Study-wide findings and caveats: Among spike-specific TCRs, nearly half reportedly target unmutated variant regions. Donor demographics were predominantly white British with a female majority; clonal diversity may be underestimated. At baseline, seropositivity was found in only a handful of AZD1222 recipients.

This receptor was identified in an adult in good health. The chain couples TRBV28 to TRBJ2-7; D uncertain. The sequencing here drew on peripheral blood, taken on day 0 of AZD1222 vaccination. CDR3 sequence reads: CASSLTVSSSYEQYF. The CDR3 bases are TGTGCCAGCAGTTTAACGGTCTCCAGCTCCTACGAGCAGTACTTC. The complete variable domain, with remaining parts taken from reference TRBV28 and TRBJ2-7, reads DVKVTQSSRYLVKRTGEKVFLECVQDMDHENMFWYRQDPGLGLRLIYFSYDVKMKEKGDIPEGYSVSREKKERFSLILESASTNQTSMYLCASSLTVSSSYEQYFGPGTRLTVT.